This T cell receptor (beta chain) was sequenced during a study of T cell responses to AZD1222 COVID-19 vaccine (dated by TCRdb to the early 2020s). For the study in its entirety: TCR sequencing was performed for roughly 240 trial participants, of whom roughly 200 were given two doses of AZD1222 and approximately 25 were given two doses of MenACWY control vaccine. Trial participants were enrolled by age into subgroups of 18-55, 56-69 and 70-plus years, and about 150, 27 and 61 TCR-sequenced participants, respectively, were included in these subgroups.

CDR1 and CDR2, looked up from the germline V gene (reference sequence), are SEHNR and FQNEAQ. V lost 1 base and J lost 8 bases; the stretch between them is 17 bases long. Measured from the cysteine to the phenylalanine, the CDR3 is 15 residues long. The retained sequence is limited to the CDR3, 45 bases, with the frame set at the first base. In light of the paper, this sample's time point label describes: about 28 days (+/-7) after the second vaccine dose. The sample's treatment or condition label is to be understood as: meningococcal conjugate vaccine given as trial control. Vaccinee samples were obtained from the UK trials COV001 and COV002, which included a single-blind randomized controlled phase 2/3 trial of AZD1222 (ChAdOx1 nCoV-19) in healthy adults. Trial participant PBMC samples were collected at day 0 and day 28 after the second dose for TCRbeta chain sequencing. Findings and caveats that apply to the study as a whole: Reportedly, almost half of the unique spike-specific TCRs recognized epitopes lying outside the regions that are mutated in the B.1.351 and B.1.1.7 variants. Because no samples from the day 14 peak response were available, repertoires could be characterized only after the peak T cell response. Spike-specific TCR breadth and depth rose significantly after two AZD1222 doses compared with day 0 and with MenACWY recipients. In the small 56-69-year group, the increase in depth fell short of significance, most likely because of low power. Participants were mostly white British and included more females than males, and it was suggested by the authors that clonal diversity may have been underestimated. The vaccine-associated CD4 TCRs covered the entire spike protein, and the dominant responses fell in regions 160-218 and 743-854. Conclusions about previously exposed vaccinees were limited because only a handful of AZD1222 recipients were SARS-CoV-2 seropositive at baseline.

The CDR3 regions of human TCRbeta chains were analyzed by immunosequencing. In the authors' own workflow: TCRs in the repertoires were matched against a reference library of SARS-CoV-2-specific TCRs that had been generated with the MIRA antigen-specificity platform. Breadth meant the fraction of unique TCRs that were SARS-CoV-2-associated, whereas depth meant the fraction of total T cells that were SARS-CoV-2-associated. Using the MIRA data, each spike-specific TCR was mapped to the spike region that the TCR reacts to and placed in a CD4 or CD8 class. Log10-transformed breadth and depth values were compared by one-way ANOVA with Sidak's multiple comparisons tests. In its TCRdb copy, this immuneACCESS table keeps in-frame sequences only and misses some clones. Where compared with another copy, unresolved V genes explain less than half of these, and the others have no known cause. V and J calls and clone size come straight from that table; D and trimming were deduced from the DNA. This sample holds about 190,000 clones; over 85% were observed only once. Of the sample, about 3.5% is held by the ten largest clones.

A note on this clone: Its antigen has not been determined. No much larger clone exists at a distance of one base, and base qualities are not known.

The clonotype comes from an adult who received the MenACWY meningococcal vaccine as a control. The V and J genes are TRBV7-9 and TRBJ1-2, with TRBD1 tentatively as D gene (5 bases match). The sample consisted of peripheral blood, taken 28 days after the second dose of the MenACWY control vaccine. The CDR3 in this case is CASSLERAGGGGYTF. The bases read TGTGCCAGCAGCTTAGAGCGCGCGGGCGGGGGAGGCTACACCTTC. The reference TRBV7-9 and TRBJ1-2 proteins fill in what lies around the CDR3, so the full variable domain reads DTGVSQNPRHKITKRGQNVTFRCDPISEHNRLYWYRQTLGQGPEFLTYFQNEAQLEKSRLLSDRFSAERPKGSFSTLEIQRTEQGDSAMYLCASSLERAGGGGYTFGSGTRLTVV.